The 8 T cell receptor beta chains given below trace back to one sample, sequenced in a study of cytotoxic CD8 clonotypes in ibrutinib-treated CLL (dated by TCRdb to about 2021). The sample's time point label is to be understood as: approximately eleven months on ibrutinib. Preparation of the library involved the immunoSEQ multiplex PCR assay. TCRdb stores this immuneACCESS table with in-frame sequences only. Part of the clones is absent; in the studies checked, under half of the shortfall reflects unresolved V genes, and no reason is known for the rest. This sample holds around 140,000 clones; approximately 77% were observed only once. The ten largest clonotypes hold less than 30% of the sample. This specimen was PBMCs, taken after 12 months of ibrutinib treatment. The receptors originated from a human donor with chronic lymphocytic leukemia.

V usage is TRBV28 and J usage is TRBJ1-5; possibly TRBD1 for D (6 bases). Trimming took 9 bases from V and 6 from J, leaving 18 bases between them. The CDR3 loop spans 14 amino acids. The germline V gene encodes CDR1 MDHEN and CDR2 SYDVKM. CDR3 bases: TGTGCCAGTATACAGGGTACGTTTGGTCAGCCCCAGCATTTT. It specifies CASIQGTFGQPQHF. The whole variable domain, remainder taken from reference TRBV28 and TRBJ1-5, is DVKVTQSSRYLVKRTGEKVFLECVQDMDHENMFWYRQDPGLGLRLIYFSYDVKMKEKGDIPEGYSVSREKKERFSLILESASTNQTSMYLCASIQGTFGQPQHFGDGTRLSIL.

The chain employs TRBV19 and TRBJ2-3; D ambiguous. This CDR3 has 12 residues. Germline V lookup: CDR1 LNHDA, CDR2 SQIVND (reference sequence). Trimming shortened V by 7 bases and J by 4 bases, and 9 bases separated the two germline ends. This CDR3 reads CASNWGADTQYF. The CDR3 DNA is TGTGCCAGTAACTGGGGTGCAGATACGCAGTATTTT. The entire variable domain, with the rest obtained from reference TRBV19 and TRBJ2-3, is as follows: DGGITQSPKYLFRKEGQNVTLSCEQNLNHDAMYWYRQDPGQGLRLIYYSQIVNDFQKGDIAEGYSVSREKKESFPLTVTSAQKNPTAFYLCASNWGADTQYFGPGTRLTVL.

The table lists this clone with a few counts. The rearrangement joins TRBV2 to TRBJ2-1; 13 positions match TRBD2. V was clipped by 5 bases and J by 3 bases; unmatched bases: 1. Germline V CDR1 and CDR2: SNHLY, FYNNEI. The CDR3 totals 15 residues. CDR3 DNA: TGTGCCAGCAGTAGACTAGCGGGGGGCTACAATGAGCAGTTCTTC. Protein product: CASSRLAGGYNEQFF.

The chain links TRBV7-6 to TRBJ2-3; 10 bases line up with TRBD2. This CDR3 spans 17 amino acids. The V and J ends lost 2 bases and 2 bases, in that order; junction bases with no gene match: 7. Germline V lookup: CDR1 SGHVS, CDR2 FNYEAQ. The CDR3 sequence is CASSLTASGGPTDTQYF. CDR3 bases: TGTGCCAGCAGCTTAACGGCTAGCGGGGGCCCCACAGATACGCAGTATTTT.

This chain links TRBV9 with TRBJ2-5, with TRBD2 identical over 8 bases. The CDR3 length is 17 residues. Per the germline V gene, CDR1 is SGDLS and CDR2 is YYNGEE. Losses at the gene ends were 1 base for V and 4 bases for J; bases not matched to a gene: 12. In DNA form, the CDR3 reads TGTGCCAGCAGCGTAATGCGCGGGGGGCTCCCCGGAGAGACCCAGTACTTC. Translating it yields CASSVMRGGLPGETQYF.

V gene TRBV28 combines with J gene TRBJ1-5, with TRBD1 matching 11 bases. V gave up 10 bases and J gave up 6 bases; unmatched junction bases: 5. This CDR3 region has 13 residues. Germline CDR1 and CDR2: MDHEN and SYDVKM. The CDR3 sequence: CATDRGRGQPQHF. Written as DNA, the CDR3 is TGTGCCACGGACAGGGGGCGAGGTCAGCCCCAGCATTTT.

The rearrangement links TRBV30 to TRBJ1-2, with TRBD1 as a possible D gene (5 bases). Germline V gene data show CDR1 as GTSNPN and CDR2 as SVGIG (reference sequence). The CDR3 loop spans 14 amino acids. Trimming cost V 7 bases and J 8 bases, with 23 bases left between them. CDR3 sequence reads: CASGAQRTRKGYTF. The CDR3 nucleotides read TGTGCCTCCGGGGCCCAAAGGACTCGTAAGGGCTACACCTTC. Drawing the rest from reference TRBV30 and TRBJ1-2, the complete variable domain is SQTIHQWPATLVQPVGSPLSLECTVEGTSNPNLYWYRQAAGRGLQLLFYSVGIGQISSEVPQNLSASRPQDRQFILSSKKLLLSDSGFYLCASGAQRTRKGYTFGSGTRLTVV.

This chain uses TRBV10-3 with TRBJ1-2, with D perhaps matching TRBD1 (6 bases). Trimming cost V 6 bases and J 4 bases, with 15 bases left between them. Germline loops: CDR1 ENHRY, CDR2 SYGVKD. The CDR3 has 14 residues. CDR3 sequence (DNA): TGTGCCATCAGGATTGGAGGGGGAAGCTATGGCTACACCTTC. Amino acid sequence: CAIRIGGGSYGYTF.